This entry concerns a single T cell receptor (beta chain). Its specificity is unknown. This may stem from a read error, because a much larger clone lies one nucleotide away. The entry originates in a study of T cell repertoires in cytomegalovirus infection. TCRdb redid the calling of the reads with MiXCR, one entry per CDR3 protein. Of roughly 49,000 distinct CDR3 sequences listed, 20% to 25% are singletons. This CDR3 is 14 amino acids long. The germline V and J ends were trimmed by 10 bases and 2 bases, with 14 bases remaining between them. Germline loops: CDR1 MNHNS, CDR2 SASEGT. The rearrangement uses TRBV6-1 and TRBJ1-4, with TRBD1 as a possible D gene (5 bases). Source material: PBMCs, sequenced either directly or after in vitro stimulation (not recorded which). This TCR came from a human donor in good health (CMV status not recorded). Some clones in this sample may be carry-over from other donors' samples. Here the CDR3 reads CANRRGWTNEKLFF. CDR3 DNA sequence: TGTGCCAACAGAAGGGGTTGGACTAATGAAAAACTGTTTTTT.